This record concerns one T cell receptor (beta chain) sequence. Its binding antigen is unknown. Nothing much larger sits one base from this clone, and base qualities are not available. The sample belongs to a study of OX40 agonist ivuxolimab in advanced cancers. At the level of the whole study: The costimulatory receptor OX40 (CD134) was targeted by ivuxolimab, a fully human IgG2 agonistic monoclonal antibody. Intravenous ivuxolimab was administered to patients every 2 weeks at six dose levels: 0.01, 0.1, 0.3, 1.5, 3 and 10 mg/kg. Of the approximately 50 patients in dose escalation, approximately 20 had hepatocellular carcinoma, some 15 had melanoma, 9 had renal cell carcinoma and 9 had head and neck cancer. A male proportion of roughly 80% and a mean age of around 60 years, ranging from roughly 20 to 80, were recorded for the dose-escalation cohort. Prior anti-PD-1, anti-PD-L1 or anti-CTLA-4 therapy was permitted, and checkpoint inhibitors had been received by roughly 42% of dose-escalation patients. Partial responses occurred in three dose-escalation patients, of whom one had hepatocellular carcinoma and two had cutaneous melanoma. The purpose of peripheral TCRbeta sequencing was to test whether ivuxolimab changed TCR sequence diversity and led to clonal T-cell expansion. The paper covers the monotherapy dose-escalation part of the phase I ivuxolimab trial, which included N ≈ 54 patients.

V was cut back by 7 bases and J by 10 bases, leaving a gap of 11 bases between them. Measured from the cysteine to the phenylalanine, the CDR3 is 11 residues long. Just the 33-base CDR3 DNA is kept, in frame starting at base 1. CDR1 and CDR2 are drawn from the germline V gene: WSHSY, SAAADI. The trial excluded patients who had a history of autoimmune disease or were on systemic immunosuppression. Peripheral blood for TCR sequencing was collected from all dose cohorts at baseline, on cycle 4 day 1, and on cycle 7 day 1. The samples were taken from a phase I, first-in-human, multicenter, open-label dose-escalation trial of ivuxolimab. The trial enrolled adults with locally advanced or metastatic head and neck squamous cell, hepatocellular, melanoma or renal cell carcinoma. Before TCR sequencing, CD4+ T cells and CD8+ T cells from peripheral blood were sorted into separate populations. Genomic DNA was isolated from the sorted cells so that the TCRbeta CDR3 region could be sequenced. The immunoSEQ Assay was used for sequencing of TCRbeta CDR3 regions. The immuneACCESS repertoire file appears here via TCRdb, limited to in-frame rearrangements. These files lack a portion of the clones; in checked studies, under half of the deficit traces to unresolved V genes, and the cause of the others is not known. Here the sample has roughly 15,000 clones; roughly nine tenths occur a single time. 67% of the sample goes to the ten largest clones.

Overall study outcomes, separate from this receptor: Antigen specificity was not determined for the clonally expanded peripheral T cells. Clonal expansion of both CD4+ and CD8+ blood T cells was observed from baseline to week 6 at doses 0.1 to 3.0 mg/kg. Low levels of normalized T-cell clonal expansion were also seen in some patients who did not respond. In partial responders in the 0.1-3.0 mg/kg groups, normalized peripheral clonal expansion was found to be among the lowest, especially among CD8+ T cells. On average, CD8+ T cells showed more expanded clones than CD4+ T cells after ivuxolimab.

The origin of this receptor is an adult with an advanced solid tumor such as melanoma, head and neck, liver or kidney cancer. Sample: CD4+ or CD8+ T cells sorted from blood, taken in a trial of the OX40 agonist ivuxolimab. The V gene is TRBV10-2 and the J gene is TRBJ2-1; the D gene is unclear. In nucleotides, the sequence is TGCGCCAGCAAGAGACCCCCCGAGCAGTTCTTC. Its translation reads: CASKRPPEQFF.